This is a list of T cell receptor beta chains from one sample in a study of CD8 T cells in Susac syndrome. TCRdb re-derived calls from the immunoSEQ multiplex PCR reads in MiXCR, one entry per CDR3 protein. The table has under 200,000 distinct CDR3 sequences, roughly 95% seen once. Sequenced: CD8+ T cells from PBMCs. These receptor sequences come from a human donor with multiple sclerosis. CDR3s include the opening cysteine and the closing phenylalanine or tryptophan. D genes are given only for firm matches. Rows give clone size only sometimes, using once, few, many, or a class for an expanded clone.

d_gene | j_gene | abundance | v_gene | CDR3aa | CDR3nt
- | TRBJ1-1 | - | TRBV20-1 | CSAGQQNTEAFF | TGCAGTGCCGGCCAGCAGAACACTGAAGCTTTCTTT
- | TRBJ2-6 | - | TRBV7-9 | CASSPRQSVPSGANVLTF | TGTGCCAGCAGCCCCAGACAAAGCGTGCCCTCTGGGGCCAACGTCCTGACTTTC
TRBD1 | TRBJ2-7 | - | TRBV30 | CAWKFGTGSPEQYF | TGTGCCTGGAAATTCGGGACAGGGTCTCCCGAGCAGTACTTC
- | TRBJ2-7 | - | TRBV11-2 | CASSWDIPEDEQYF | TGTGCCAGCAGCTGGGACATTCCTGAGGACGAGCAGTACTTC
TRBD2 | TRBJ2-1 | - | TRBV5-1 | CASRLGGGYNEQFF | TGCGCCAGCAGGTTGGGCGGGGGATACAATGAGCAGTTCTTC
- | TRBJ2-7 | - | TRBV20-1 | CSASDREGWYEQYF | TGCAGTGCTAGTGACAGGGAGGGATGGTACGAGCAGTACTTC
- | TRBJ1-2 | - | TRBV28 | CASIKAGQDFYGYTF | TGTGCCAGCATTAAAGCGGGGCAGGATTTTTATGGCTACACCTTC
TRBD2 | TRBJ2-1 | - | TRBV10-3 | CAISEYSPRTSGLNEQFF | TGTGCCATCAGTGAGTACTCGCCCCGGACTAGCGGACTCAATGAGCAGTTCTTC
TRBD2 | TRBJ2-3 | - | TRBV29-1 | CSVKLAYHSADTQYF | TGCAGCGTTAAACTAGCGTATCATAGCGCAGATACGCAGTATTTT
TRBD2 | TRBJ2-1 | - | TRBV5-1 | CASSLVASGRNEQFF | TGCGCCAGCAGCTTGGTTGCTAGCGGGAGAAATGAGCAGTTCTTC
- | TRBJ1-1 | once | TRBV29-1 | CSIPEGLGEAFF | TGCAGCATCCCGGAGGGGCTAGGAGAAGCTTTCTTT
- | TRBJ2-7 | - | TRBV20-1 | CSAADYVEQYF | TGCAGTGCTGCGGATTACGTTGAGCAGTACTTC
- | TRBJ1-1 | once | TRBV30 | CAWSVGVGPTEAFF | TGTGCCTGGAGTGTGGGGGTCGGCCCAACTGAAGCTTTCTTT
- | TRBJ2-3 | - | TRBV7-9 | CASRAGRGTDTQYF | TGTGCCAGCAGAGCCGGCAGGGGAACAGATACGCAGTATTTT
- | TRBJ2-7 | once | TRBV24-1 | CATSVRQSYEQYF | TGTGCCACCAGTGTGCGTCAGTCATACGAGCAGTACTTC
- | TRBJ2-1 | once | TRBV2 | CASDLASYTEQFF | TGTGCCAGCGATTTGGCTAGTTATACTGAGCAGTTCTTC